Presented here are 16 T cell receptor beta chains from one specimen sequenced in a study of blood T cell repertoires in COVID-19. The repertoire was sequenced with immunoSEQ multiplex PCR; TCRdb's copy has only in-frame clones and lacks some. This table holds some 270,000 clones, approximately 85% found once. Sequences were obtained from PBMCs or T cells enriched from blood (not recorded which). These receptor sequences come from a woman in her 30s who had recovered from COVID-19.

This chain joins TRBV5-4 and TRBJ2-3; D not resolved. The CDR3 covers 14 residues. V lost 0 bases and J lost 0, with 5 bases in between. Germline V gene data show CDR1 as SGHNT and CDR2 as YYREEE (reference sequence). The CDR3 is CASSLVTSTDTQYF. As DNA, the CDR3 is TGTGCCAGCAGCTTGGTTACTAGCACAGATACGCAGTATTTT.

The chain employs TRBV28 and TRBJ1-2; D remains unclear. CDR1 is MDHEN, CDR2 SYDVKM, per germline. This CDR3 has 13 amino acids. Trimming removed 6 bases at V and 6 bases at J, with 14 bases between. This chain's CDR3 is CASRPDGADGYTF. CDR3 DNA: TGTGCCAGCAGGCCGGACGGAGCGGATGGCTACACCTTC.

The chain has TRBV23-1 and TRBJ2-7; TRBD2 agrees at 7 bases. TRBV23-1 belongs to the ORF category, with a function that is uncertain. The CDR3 runs 13 residues. V lost 4 bases, J lost 0 bases, and 0 bases stayed unmatched. Here the CDR3 DNA reads TGCGCCAGCAGTCTAGCGGGCTCCTACGAGCAGTACTTC. Its translation is CASSLAGSYEQYF.

This sequence joins TRBV6-5 and TRBJ2-3; 8 bases line up with TRBD1. CDR3 length equals 13 residues. CDR1 and CDR2 (germline): MNHEY, SVGAGI. Unmatched junction bases numbered 2, after V lost 5 bases and J lost 4 bases. The CDR3 DNA sequence: TGTGCCAGCAGTACAGGGGGATCAGATACGCAGTATTTT. Its protein product is CASSTGGSDTQYF.

V gene TRBV9 combines with J gene TRBJ2-5; 8 bases map to TRBD2. This CDR3 is 16 amino acids long. In germline, CDR1 is SGDLS, CDR2 YYNGEE. Trimming removed 0 bases from V and 2 bases from J; junction bases left unmatched: 6. The CDR3 DNA is TGTGCCAGCAGCGTAGCGGCTAGCGGGTTACAAGAGACCCAGTACTTC. Residues: CASSVAASGLQETQYF.

This clone was observed once. The chain employs TRBV5-6 and TRBJ1-2; possible D gene TRBD1, 6 bases. Trimming took 1 base from V and 6 from J, leaving 16 bases between them. Per the germline V gene, CDR1 is SGHDT and CDR2 is YYEEEE. The CDR3 covers 15 residues. The CDR3 DNA follows: TGTGCCAGCAGCTTGCAGGGGACGAGGGCCGATGGCTACACCTTC. It encodes CASSLQGTRADGYTF.

V and J are TRBV19 and TRBJ2-7; the D gene is possibly TRBD2 (6 bases). Germline CDR1 LNHDA, CDR2 SQIVND (reference sequence). The CDR3 has 14 amino acids. Trimming pared 7 bases from V and 3 bases from J, leaving 16 bases between. The CDR3 DNA is TGTGCCAGTAAGCTGAGGAGGGGTCACTACGAGCAGTACTTC. As protein: CASKLRRGHYEQYF.

The CDR3, as DNA: TGTGCCACAGGACAGAGCTCCTACGAGCAGTACTTC. This codes for CATGQSSYEQYF. The V gene is TRBV10-3, the J gene TRBJ2-7; maybe TRBD1 (6 bases). Germline CDR1 is ENHRY and CDR2 is SYGVKD. V shed 10 bases and J shed 0 bases, with 10 bases lying between them. The CDR3 spans 12 residues.

The chain carries TRBV6-5 and TRBJ1-2, with 10 bases that match TRBD1. This CDR3 is built from 13 residues. After removal of 5 bases from V and 7 bases from J, the junction contained 4 bases not matched to a gene. Looked up from germline, CDR1 is MNHEY and CDR2 is SVGAGI. The CDR3 reads CASSQDRGFGYTF. In nucleotides, the CDR3 is TGTGCCAGCAGTCAGGACAGGGGGTTTGGCTACACCTTC.

The chain employs TRBV6-5 and TRBJ2-3; TRBD2 is a possible D gene (6 bases). The CDR3 has 15 amino acids. Germline-derived CDR1 and CDR2 are MNHEY and SVGAGI. V was trimmed by 6 bases and J by 0 bases, leaving 13 bases between them. The CDR3 DNA reads TGTGCCAGCAGCCTCAATCGGGGGAGCACAGATACGCAGTATTTT. Translation gives CASSLNRGSTDTQYF.

The chain recombines TRBV2 with TRBJ2-7; TRBD1 aligns across 7 bases. This CDR3 has 14 amino acids. J lost 0 bases, V lost 8 bases, and 7 bases had no gene match. In germline, CDR1 is SNHLY, CDR2 FYNNEI. The CDR3 DNA reads as TGTGCCAGCTGGGATCGGGACAGCTCCTACGAGCAGTACTTC. Its translation: CASWDRDSSYEQYF.

This clone appeared a single time. The chain uses TRBV30 and TRBJ2-1; 8 nucleotides agree with TRBD2. V lost 0 bases to trimming and J lost 13 bases; unmatched junction nucleotides: 11. CDR1 GTSNPN and CDR2 SVGIG come from the germline V gene (reference sequence). The CDR3 runs 14 residues. CDR3 nucleotide sequence: TGTGCCTGGAGTGTACTTGGAAGCGGGGGCGTACAGTTCTTC. This encodes CAWSVLGSGGVQFF. The variable domain in full, completed from reference TRBV30 and TRBJ2-1, reads SQTIHQWPATLVQPVGSPLSLECTVEGTSNPNLYWYRQAAGRGLQLLFYSVGIGQISSEVPQNLSASRPQDRQFILSSKKLLLSDSGFYLCAWSVLGSGGVQFFGPGTRLTVL.

Only a few counts were recorded for this clone. The rearrangement joins TRBV28 to TRBJ1-2, with 9 bases identical to TRBD1. Germline loops: CDR1 MDHEN, CDR2 SYDVKM. The CDR3 is 14 residues long. The J segment lost 6 bases and the V segment lost 8 bases, leaving 10 bases of the junction unmatched. CDR3 sequence: CASRKSTGGDGYTF. In nucleotides, the CDR3 is TGTGCCAGCCGAAAATCGACAGGGGGAGATGGCTACACCTTC.

The genes are TRBV7-8 and TRBJ2-1, with TRBD2 identical over 8 bases. This CDR3 region has 15 residues. Germline loops: CDR1 SGHVS, CDR2 FQNEAQ. V lost 5 bases to trimming and J lost 12 bases; unmatched junction nucleotides: 15. The CDR3 region has the DNA TGTGCCAGCAGCGAAGGGCCGACTAGCGCCTCGGGGCAGTTCTTC. Translation gives CASSEGPTSASGQFF.

V usage is TRBV6-5 and J usage is TRBJ2-1; 9 bases align to TRBD2. CDR1 and CDR2 from the germline V gene are MNHEY and SVGAGI. V lost 6 bases and J lost 5; bases outside the gene matches: 8. This CDR3 region has 15 residues. The DNA of the CDR3 is TGTGCCAGCAGACTTTTTAGCGGGGGAGACAATGAGCAGTTCTTC. Translated: CASRLFSGGDNEQFF.

This sequence joins TRBV5-1 and TRBJ2-1; unclear D gene. Trimming pared 0 bases from V and 5 bases from J, leaving 9 bases between. CDR3 length: 14 amino acids. Germline V gene lookup returns CDR1 SGHRS and CDR2 YFSETQ. CDR3 sequence (DNA): TGCGCCAGCAGCTTGGATCGCCAGAACAATGAGCAGTTCTTC. It codes for CASSLDRQNNEQFF.